This is a list of T cell receptor beta chains from one sample in a study of shared T cell receptors in the human thymus. Libraries were prepared by immunoSEQ multiplex PCR; TCRdb keeps only in-frame clonotypes and omits some of them. This table has 600,000 to 900,000 clones, approximately 85% appearing once. These data are also associated with another study on human thymus T cells.

The sequenced sample consisted of thymocytes. Source of these receptors: a girl less than two years old with a congenital heart defect. Each CDR3 is given with its conserved first and last residue. The D gene is left open where the match is weak. The size of a clone is reported for some rows only, either as once, few or many, or as a class for expanded clones.

v_gene: TRBV5-1; d_gene: -; j_gene: TRBJ1-2; abundance: -; CDR3nt: TGCGCCAGCAGCCCCCCGGGGGTTTGGGATGGCTACACCTTC; CDR3aa: CASSPPGVWDGYTF
v_gene: TRBV4-3; d_gene: -; j_gene: TRBJ1-1; abundance: -; CDR3nt: TGCGCCAGCAGTCTAGACGAGAATGGGACTGAAGCTTTCTTT; CDR3aa: CASSLDENGTEAFF
v_gene: TRBV5-1; d_gene: -; j_gene: TRBJ1-1; abundance: -; CDR3nt: TGCGCCAGCAGCTTGGAGTGGCAGAACACTGAAGCTTTCTTT; CDR3aa: CASSLEWQNTEAFF
v_gene: TRBV5-6; d_gene: -; j_gene: TRBJ1-4; abundance: once; CDR3nt: TGTGCCAGCAGCTTTTTGGTTCAGGGAGGCGAAAAACTGTTTTTT; CDR3aa: CASSFLVQGGEKLFF
v_gene: TRBV7-9; d_gene: TRBD1; j_gene: TRBJ1-1; abundance: -; CDR3nt: TGTGCCAGCAGCCCCTACGGACAGGGCGTAGGGAAAGAACGGGAAGCTTTCTTT; CDR3aa: CASSPYGQGVGKEREAFF
v_gene: TRBV4-1; d_gene: -; j_gene: TRBJ2-3; abundance: -; CDR3nt: TGCGCCAGCAGCCAAGACGCGCTAGCAGCCACAGATACGCAGTATTTT; CDR3aa: CASSQDALAATDTQYF
v_gene: TRBV5-6; d_gene: -; j_gene: TRBJ2-7; abundance: -; CDR3nt: TGTGCCAGCAGCTGGAGGGAGGCGCACCTCCTCTACGAGCAGTACTTC; CDR3aa: CASSWREAHLLYEQYF
v_gene: TRBV5-1; d_gene: -; j_gene: TRBJ2-2; abundance: -; CDR3nt: TGCGCCAGCAGCTCCCCTGGCGGGGCCGGGGAGCTGTTTTTT; CDR3aa: CASSSPGGAGELFF
v_gene: TRBV27; d_gene: TRBD2; j_gene: TRBJ2-7; abundance: -; CDR3nt: TGTGCCAGCAGTTTATTCGGGGGGGCGCTTTACCCTTCGAAGGGGAAGCAGTACTTC; CDR3aa: CASSLFGGALYPSKGKQYF
v_gene: TRBV5-1; d_gene: TRBD1; j_gene: TRBJ2-7; abundance: -; CDR3nt: TGCGCCAGCAGCTTGGCCGGACAGGGGAGATTCCACGAGCAGTACTTC; CDR3aa: CASSLAGQGRFHEQYF
v_gene: TRBV5-1; d_gene: -; j_gene: TRBJ2-7; abundance: -; CDR3nt: TGCGCCAGCAGCCAACGGGTCCCACTCGGCTACGAGCAGTACTTC; CDR3aa: CASSQRVPLGYEQYF
v_gene: TRBV4-1; d_gene: -; j_gene: TRBJ1-6; abundance: few; CDR3nt: TGCGCCAGCAGCCAAGAGGGACAAGGGTCGATACTCCCGAAACCTTCACCCCTCCACTTT; CDR3aa: CASSQEGQGSILPKPSPLHF
v_gene: TRBV6-5; d_gene: -; j_gene: TRBJ1-2; abundance: -; CDR3nt: TGTGCCAGCAGCCTTCACGGGGGAGTAAATGGCTACACCTTC; CDR3aa: CASSLHGGVNGYTF
v_gene: TRBV14; d_gene: TRBD1; j_gene: TRBJ1-1; abundance: once; CDR3nt: TGTGCCAGCAGTTATCGGACAGGAGAGAACACTGAAGCTTTCTTT; CDR3aa: CASSYRTGENTEAFF
v_gene: TRBV5-6; d_gene: -; j_gene: TRBJ2-7; abundance: -; CDR3nt: TGTGCCAGCAGCTTTGCGGCGGCAGGGGCTTACGAGCAGTACTTC; CDR3aa: CASSFAAAGAYEQYF
v_gene: TRBV27; d_gene: TRBD1; j_gene: TRBJ1-1; abundance: -; CDR3nt: TGTGCCAGCAGTCACCGGCGGGACAGCTTGAACACTGAAGCTTTCTTT; CDR3aa: CASSHRRDSLNTEAFF
v_gene: TRBV5-1; d_gene: -; j_gene: TRBJ1-2; abundance: once; CDR3nt: TGCGCCAGCAGCTTGGCCGTGGCAGGCTATGGCTACACCTTC; CDR3aa: CASSLAVAGYGYTF
v_gene: TRBV11-2; d_gene: -; j_gene: TRBJ2-2; abundance: -; CDR3nt: TGTGCCAGCAGCCAGGGGGGCAACACCGGGGAGCTGTTTTTT; CDR3aa: CASSQGGNTGELFF
v_gene: TRBV5-1; d_gene: TRBD1; j_gene: TRBJ1-6; abundance: -; CDR3nt: TGCGCCAGCAGCACTGGGACAGGGGAGGGATCACCCCTCCACTTT; CDR3aa: CASSTGTGEGSPLHF
v_gene: TRBV9; d_gene: TRBD1; j_gene: TRBJ2-1; abundance: -; CDR3nt: TGTGCCAGCCACGACCCGGGACAGGGGATCCATGAGCAGTTCTTC; CDR3aa: CASHDPGQGIHEQFF